Below, 26 T cell receptor beta chains from the same sample are listed, as sequenced in a study of shared clonotypes between healthy human individuals. CD45RO-negative CD8 cells positively selected for CCR7 made up the naive population, which excluded terminally differentiated effector memory CD45RA+ cells. Only in-frame clones appear in the TCRdb table, and some are missing; sequencing was by immunoSEQ multiplex PCR. The table lists about 2.2 million clones, 85% to 95% of them singletons. The sequencing input was naive CD8+ T cells from PBMCs. The receptor set was obtained from a man in his late teens or twenties in good health. Some clones in this sample may be carry-over from other donors' samples.

The chain couples TRBV30 to TRBJ2-2, with TRBD2 matching over 8 bases. This CDR3 is 14 amino acids long. V lost 4 bases and J lost 2; bases outside the gene matches: 3. CDR1 and CDR2 (germline): GTSNPN, SVGIG (reference sequence). CDR3 sequence: CAWIAGQNTGELFF. In DNA, the CDR3 is TGTGCCTGGATAGCGGGACAAAACACCGGGGAGCTGTTTTTT.

In DNA form, the CDR3 reads TGTGCCAGCAGCCTACAAGGACTAGCGGCCACAGATACGCAGTATTTT. Protein product: CASSLQGLAATDTQYF. The chain is built from TRBV11-2 and TRBJ2-3; 10 bases are a match to TRBD2. The CDR3 sequence is 16 residues long. Germline V gene data show CDR1 as SGHAT and CDR2 as FQNNGV. The V and J ends lost 5 bases and 2 bases, in that order; junction bases with no gene match: 7.

This chain uses TRBV11-1 with TRBJ2-2; 16 nucleotides match TRBD2. The ends lost 8 bases at V and 3 bases at J; junction bases unmatched: 9. This CDR3 region has 18 residues. CDR1 and CDR2 (germline): SGHAT, FQDESV (reference sequence). CDR3 in amino acids: CASSRGLAGGPDTGELFF. The CDR3 DNA reads TGTGCCAGCTCCCGGGGACTAGCGGGAGGGCCGGACACCGGGGAGCTGTTTTTT.

The rearrangement links TRBV9 to TRBJ2-7; D unresolved. Germline V gene lookup returns CDR1 SGDLS and CDR2 YYNGEE. V lost 1 base and J lost 4, with 12 bases in between. CDR3 length: 14 residues. CDR3 residues: CASSVISDGYEQYF. CDR3 bases: TGTGCCAGCAGCGTAATCTCAGACGGGTACGAGCAGTACTTC. The full variable domain, its missing parts supplied by reference TRBV9 and TRBJ2-7, is DSGVTQTPKHLITATGQRVTLRCSPRSGDLSVYWYQQSLDQGLQFLIQYYNGEERAKGNILERFSAQQFPDLHSELNLSSLELGDSALYFCASSVISDGYEQYFGPGTRLTVT.

The genes are TRBV30 and TRBJ2-7; 8 positions agree with TRBD2. The CDR3 is 14 residues long. Germline values: CDR1 GTSNPN, CDR2 SVGIG (reference sequence). J lost 2 bases, V lost 1 base, and 4 bases had no gene match. DNA of the CDR3: TGTGCCTGGAGTGATTCGGGAGGGCCCTACGAGCAGTACTTC. Its protein is CAWSDSGGPYEQYF.

The V gene is TRBV6-1, the J gene TRBJ2-3, with unresolved D. CDR1 MNHNS and CDR2 SASEGT come from the germline V gene. Trimming stripped 2 bases from V and 6 bases from J, with 6 bases between. The CDR3 loop spans 12 amino acids. The CDR3: CASSEIRDTQYF. The CDR3 coding sequence is TGTGCCAGCAGTGAAATCCGGGATACGCAGTATTTT.

This sequence joins TRBV28 and TRBJ2-5; 7 nucleotides match TRBD1. Trimming at V came to 4 bases and at J to 4 bases, leaving 3 bases not matched to a gene. Germline-derived CDR1 and CDR2 are MDHEN and SYDVKM. The CDR3 has 13 residues. This CDR3 reads CASSWGQRETQYF. CDR3 DNA sequence: TGTGCCAGCAGTTGGGGACAGCGAGAGACCCAGTACTTC.

Comments on this clone: The junction departs from germline at one end; a sequencing error may be responsible. The chain has TRBV28 and TRBJ2-7; D could derive from TRBD1 or TRBD2 (7 bases each). The germline CDR1 and CDR2 sequences are MDHEN and SYDVKM. There are 12 residues in the CDR3. The CDR3 DNA reads as TGTGCCGGCAGGGGGGGGCACTACGAGCAGTACTTC. It is translated as CAGRGGHYEQYF. The full variable domain, with the rest looked up from reference TRBV28 and TRBJ2-7, is DVKVTQSSRYLVKRTGEKVFLECVQDMDHENMFWYRQDPGLGLRLIYFSYDVKMKEKGDIPEGYSVSREKKERFSLILESASTNQTSMYLCAGRGGHYEQYFGPGTRLTVT.

J is TRBJ1-4 and V is TRBV28; 7 nucleotides align to TRBD1. This CDR3 has 14 amino acids. V shed 1 base, J shed 7 bases, and the junction held 3 bases outside the gene matches. Per the germline V gene, CDR1 is MDHEN and CDR2 is SYDVKM. This CDR3 reads CASSLFRDSEKLFF. The CDR3 DNA is TGTGCCAGCAGTTTATTTAGGGACAGTGAAAAACTGTTTTTT.

The chain joins TRBV5-1 to TRBJ1-1, with 7 nucleotides matching TRBD1. Germline V gives CDR1 SGHRS, CDR2 YFSETQ. CDR3 size: 15 residues. V was pared by 1 base and J by 1 base, with 4 bases of the junction left unmatched. The CDR3 DNA reads TGCGCCAGCAGCTTGACAGGGGATGGGAACACTGAAGCTTTCTTT. Its translation is CASSLTGDGNTEAFF.

The rearrangement joins TRBV5-1 to TRBJ2-5; TRBD2 matches 13 bases. V shed 6 bases, J shed 1 base, and the junction held 3 bases outside the gene matches. The CDR3 has 15 residues. Per germline, CDR1 SGHRS and CDR2 YFSETQ. CDR3 DNA: TGCGCCAGCACCTGGACTAGCGGGGGCCAAGAGACCCAGTACTTC. Protein product: CASTWTSGGQETQYF.

The chain uses TRBV5-1 and TRBJ2-7, with TRBD2 as a possible D gene (6 bases). CDR1 and CDR2 from the germline V gene are SGHRS and YFSETQ. There are 13 residues in the CDR3. The V end was cut by 4 bases, the J end by 2 bases, with 10 bases between. DNA for the CDR3: TGCGCCAGCAGCCGAGGCGGGGCCTACGAGCAGTACTTC. This codes for CASSRGGAYEQYF.

The J gene is TRBJ2-1, the V gene TRBV7-9; the D gene is possibly TRBD1 (6 bases). Germline V gene sequence: CDR1 SEHNR, CDR2 FQNEAQ (reference sequence). The CDR3 consists of 16 residues. V was clipped by 3 bases and J by 0 bases, with 12 bases between them. The CDR3 coding sequence is TGTGCCAGCAGCTTCGGACAGTCGAGCTCCTACAATGAGCAGTTCTTC. Amino acid sequence: CASSFGQSSSYNEQFF.

The chain joins TRBV28 to TRBJ1-2; no clear D. This CDR3 has 16 amino acids. V lost 5 bases, J lost 4 bases, and 20 bases lay in between. Germline CDR1 and CDR2: MDHEN and SYDVKM. CDR3: CASSMQMGAWVYGYTF. The CDR3 nucleotides read TGTGCCAGCAGTATGCAAATGGGAGCCTGGGTCTATGGCTACACCTTC.

The chain has TRBV5-5 and TRBJ2-5; D gene unclear. This CDR3 contains 14 residues. V was shortened by 1 base and J by 2 bases, with 9 bases between the two germline ends. CDR1 is SGHKS and CDR2 is YYEKEE in the germline V gene (reference sequence). CDR3 residues: CASSLWNSQETQYF. The CDR3 DNA sequence: TGTGCCAGCAGCTTGTGGAACTCACAAGAGACCCAGTACTTC.

The rearrangement joins TRBV2 to TRBJ2-7; 8 bases align to TRBD1. The CDR3 runs to 15 residues. The germline CDR1 and CDR2 sequences are SNHLY and FYNNEI. Trimming at V came to 3 bases and at J to 1 base, leaving 5 bases not matched to a gene. CDR3 in amino acids: CASSDPGQDSYEQYF. The CDR3 DNA follows: TGTGCCAGCAGTGATCCGGGACAGGATTCCTACGAGCAGTACTTC.

The J gene is TRBJ1-2, the V gene TRBV7-9; 7 bases match TRBD1. The V and J ends lost 6 bases and 4 bases, in that order; junction bases with no gene match: 14. Germline CDR1 reads SEHNR; CDR2 reads FQNEAQ (reference sequence). The CDR3 spans 16 residues. The CDR3 bases are TGTGCCAGCAGTCCCCCGGGACAGTCGATGGTCTATGGCTACACCTTC. Its protein product is CASSPPGQSMVYGYTF. The whole variable domain, filled in from reference TRBV7-9 and TRBJ1-2, reads DTGVSQNPRHKITKRGQNVTFRCDPISEHNRLYWYRQTLGQGPEFLTYFQNEAQLEKSRLLSDRFSAERPKGSFSTLEIQRTEQGDSAMYLCASSPPGQSMVYGYTFGSGTRLTVV.

On this clone itself: The sample has other DNA sequences that encode this CDR3 too. The chain is built from TRBV19 and TRBJ2-7; tentatively, D is TRBD2 (6 bases). V dropped 1 base and J dropped 3 bases, with 7 bases sitting between them. The germline CDR1 and CDR2 sequences are LNHDA and SQIVND (reference sequence). The CDR3 is made up of 13 amino acids. CDR3 coding DNA: TGTGCCAGTAGTATAGGGGGGGACTACGAGCAGTACTTC. Translation: CASSIGGDYEQYF.

On this clone: This specimen includes other DNA sequences encoding the same CDR3. V gene TRBV9 combines with J gene TRBJ2-7, with D possibly matching TRBD2 (6 bases). Germline V CDR1 and CDR2: SGDLS, YYNGEE. The CDR3 has 13 amino acids. V was cut by 0 bases and J by 5 bases, with 9 bases left in between. The CDR3 spells CASSVVEGNEQYF. The CDR3 nucleotides read TGTGCCAGCAGCGTAGTGGAGGGTAACGAGCAGTACTTC.

This rearrangement joins TRBV2 to TRBJ1-1; no reliable D call. The germline V and J ends were trimmed by 6 bases and 4 bases, with 15 bases remaining between them. CDR1 and CDR2 (germline): SNHLY, FYNNEI. This CDR3 has 14 amino acids. The CDR3 sequence is CASRPRAGFTEAFF. The CDR3 DNA reads TGTGCCAGCAGGCCCCGGGCGGGGTTCACTGAAGCTTTCTTT.

The chain employs TRBV10-3 and TRBJ2-7; D possibly corresponds to TRBD2 (6 bases). V was trimmed by 2 bases and J by 2 bases, leaving 10 bases between them. Germline V CDR1 and CDR2: ENHRY, SYGVKD. There are 14 residues in the CDR3. The DNA of the CDR3 is TGTGCCATCAGTGAGCGGGACTCTGCCTACGAGCAGTACTTC. This sequence encodes CAISERDSAYEQYF.

This clone was seen only once. The chain couples TRBV5-1 to TRBJ2-7, with a weak D call TRBD1 (6 bases). Germline CDR1 SGHRS, CDR2 YFSETQ. This CDR3 region has 18 residues. V lost 0 bases, J lost 3 bases, and 22 bases lay in between. The CDR3 protein is CASSLVGGRVALDYEQYF. DNA for the CDR3: TGCGCCAGCAGCTTGGTTGGGGGCAGGGTCGCTTTGGACTACGAGCAGTACTTC.

The rearrangement links TRBV7-9 to TRBJ2-1; no reliable D call. With 5 bases removed from V and 13 bases from J, the gap between germline ends came to 12 bases. The germline V gene encodes CDR1 SEHNR and CDR2 FQNEAQ (reference sequence). The CDR3 sequence is 11 residues long. The CDR3 nucleotides are TGTGCCAGCAGCCCAGGTCGCCTACAGTTCTTC. Translated, it gives CASSPGRLQFF.

J is TRBJ2-1 and V is TRBV9, with TRBD2 matching over 13 bases. V was clipped by 3 bases and J by 7 bases; unmatched bases: 4. The CDR3 totals 15 residues. From germline, CDR1 is SGDLS and CDR2 YYNGEE. CDR3 sequence (DNA): TGTGCCAGCAGCGCCCGGGGACTAGCGGGGAATGAGCAGTTCTTC. It encodes CASSARGLAGNEQFF.

In the case of this clone: In the same sample, other DNA sequences code for this CDR3. The chain links TRBV7-9 to TRBJ2-7; 7 bases map to TRBD1. The CDR3 spans 14 residues. CDR1 SEHNR and CDR2 FQNEAQ come from the germline V gene (reference sequence). With 3 bases clipped from V and 0 bases from J, the junction kept 2 bases outside the gene matches. The CDR3 coding sequence is TGTGCCAGCAGCTTCGACAGGGTCTCCTACGAGCAGTACTTC. This gives the protein CASSFDRVSYEQYF.

This clone was seen a handful of times. The J gene is TRBJ2-3, the V gene TRBV7-2; D gene ambiguous. Per germline, CDR1 SGHTA and CDR2 FQGNSA. This CDR3 is built from 13 residues. With 4 bases removed from V and 10 bases from J, the gap between germline ends came to 15 bases. CDR3 residues: CASSSVNKGPQYF. The CDR3 DNA is TGTGCCAGCAGCTCCGTCAACAAAGGACCGCAGTATTTT.